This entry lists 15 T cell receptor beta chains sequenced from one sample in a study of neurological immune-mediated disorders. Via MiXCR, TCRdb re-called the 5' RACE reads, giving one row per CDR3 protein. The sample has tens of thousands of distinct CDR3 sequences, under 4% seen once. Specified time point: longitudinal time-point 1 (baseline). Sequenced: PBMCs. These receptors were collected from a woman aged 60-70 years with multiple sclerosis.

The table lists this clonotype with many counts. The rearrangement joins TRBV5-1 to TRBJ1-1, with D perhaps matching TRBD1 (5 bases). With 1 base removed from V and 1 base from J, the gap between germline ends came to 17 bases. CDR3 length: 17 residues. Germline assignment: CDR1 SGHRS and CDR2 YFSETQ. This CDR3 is CASSLRHPERGNTEAFF. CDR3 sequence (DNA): TGCGCCAGCAGCTTGAGGCACCCAGAAAGGGGGAACACTGAAGCTTTCTTT.

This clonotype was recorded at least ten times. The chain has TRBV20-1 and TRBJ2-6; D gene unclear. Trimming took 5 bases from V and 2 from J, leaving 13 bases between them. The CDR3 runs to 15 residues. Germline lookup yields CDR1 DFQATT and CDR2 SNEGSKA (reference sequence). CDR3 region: CSASIHSPGANVLTF. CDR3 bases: TGCAGTGCTTCAATTCACAGCCCTGGGGCCAACGTCCTGACTTTC.

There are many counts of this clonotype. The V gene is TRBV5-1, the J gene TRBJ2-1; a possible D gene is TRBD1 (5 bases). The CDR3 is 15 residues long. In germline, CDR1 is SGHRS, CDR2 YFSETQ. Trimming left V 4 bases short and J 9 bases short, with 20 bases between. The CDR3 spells CASSPAGQGGAEQFF. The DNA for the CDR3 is TGCGCCAGCAGCCCGGCAGGGCAGGGCGGCGCTGAGCAGTTCTTC. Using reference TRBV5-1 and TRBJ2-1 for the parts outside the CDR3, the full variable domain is KAGVTQTPRYLIKTRGQQVTLSCSPISGHRSVSWYQQTPGQGLQFLFEYFSETQRNKGNFPGRFSGRQFSNSRSEMNVSTLELGDSALYLCASSPAGQGGAEQFFGPGTRLTVL.

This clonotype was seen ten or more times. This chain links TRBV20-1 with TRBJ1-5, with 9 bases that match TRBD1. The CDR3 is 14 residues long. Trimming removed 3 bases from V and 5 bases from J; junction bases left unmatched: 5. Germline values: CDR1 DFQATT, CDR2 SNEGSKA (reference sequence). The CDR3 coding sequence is TGCAGTGCTAGGGTAGGGACAGGGCATCAGCCCCAGCATTTT. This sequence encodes CSARVGTGHQPQHF.

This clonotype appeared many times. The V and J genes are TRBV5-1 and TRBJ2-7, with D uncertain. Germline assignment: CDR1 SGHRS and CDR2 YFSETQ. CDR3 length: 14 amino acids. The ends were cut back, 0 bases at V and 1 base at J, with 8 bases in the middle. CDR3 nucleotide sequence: TGCGCCAGCAGCTTGGAGTCGGTGTCCTACGAGCAGTACTTC. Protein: CASSLESVSYEQYF.

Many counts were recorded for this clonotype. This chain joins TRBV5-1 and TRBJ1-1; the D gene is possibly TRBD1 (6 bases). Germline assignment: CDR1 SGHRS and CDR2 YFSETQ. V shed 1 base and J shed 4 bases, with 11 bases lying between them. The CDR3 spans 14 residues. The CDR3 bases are TGCGCCAGCAGCTTGACAGGGTTGGGCACTGAAGCTTTCTTT. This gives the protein CASSLTGLGTEAFF.

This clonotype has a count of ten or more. The CDR3 here is CASSLGRRQYF. In DNA form, the CDR3 reads TGTGCCAGCAGCCTTGGACGAAGGCAGTATTTT. The chain carries TRBV3-1 and TRBJ2-3; D unresolved. The CDR3 length is 11 residues. Per germline, CDR1 LGHDT and CDR2 YNNKEL (reference sequence). V was trimmed by 4 bases and J by 11 bases, leaving 10 bases between them.

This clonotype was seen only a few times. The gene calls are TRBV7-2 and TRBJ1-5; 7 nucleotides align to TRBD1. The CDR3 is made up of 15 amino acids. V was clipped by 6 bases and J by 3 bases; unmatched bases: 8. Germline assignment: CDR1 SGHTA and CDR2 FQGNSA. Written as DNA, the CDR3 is TGTGCCAGCAGGGACCCGGGACAGTTCAATCAGCCCCAGCATTTT. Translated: CASRDPGQFNQPQHF.

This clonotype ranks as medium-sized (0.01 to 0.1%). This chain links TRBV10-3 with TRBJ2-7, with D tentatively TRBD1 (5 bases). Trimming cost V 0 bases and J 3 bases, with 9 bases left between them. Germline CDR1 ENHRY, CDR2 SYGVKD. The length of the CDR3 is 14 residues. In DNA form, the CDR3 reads TGTGCCATCAGTGAGTCTAGACAGCTCTACGAGCAGTACTTC. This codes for CAISESRQLYEQYF.

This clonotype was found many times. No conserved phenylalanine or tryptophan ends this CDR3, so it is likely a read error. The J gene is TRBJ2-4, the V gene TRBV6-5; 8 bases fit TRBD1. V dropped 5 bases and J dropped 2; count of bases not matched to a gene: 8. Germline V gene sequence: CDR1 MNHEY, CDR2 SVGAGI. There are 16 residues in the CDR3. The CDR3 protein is CASSGPTGATKNIQYC. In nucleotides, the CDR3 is TGTGCCAGCAGTGGACCGACAGGGGCGACCAAAAACATTCAGTACTGC.

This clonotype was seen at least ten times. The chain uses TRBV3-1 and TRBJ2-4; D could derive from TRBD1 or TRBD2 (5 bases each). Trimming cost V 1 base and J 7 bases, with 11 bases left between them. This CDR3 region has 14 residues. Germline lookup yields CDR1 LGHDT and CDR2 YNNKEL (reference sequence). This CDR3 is CASSQGGVVNIQYF. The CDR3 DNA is TGTGCCAGCAGCCAAGGAGGGGTAGTGAACATTCAGTACTTC.

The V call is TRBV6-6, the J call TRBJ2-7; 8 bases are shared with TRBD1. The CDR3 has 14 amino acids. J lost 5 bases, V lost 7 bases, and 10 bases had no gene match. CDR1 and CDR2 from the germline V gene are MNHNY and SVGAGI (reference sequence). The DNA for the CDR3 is TGTGCCAGCACCACCGGACAGGGCTCTAACGAGCAGTACTTC. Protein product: CASTTGQGSNEQYF.

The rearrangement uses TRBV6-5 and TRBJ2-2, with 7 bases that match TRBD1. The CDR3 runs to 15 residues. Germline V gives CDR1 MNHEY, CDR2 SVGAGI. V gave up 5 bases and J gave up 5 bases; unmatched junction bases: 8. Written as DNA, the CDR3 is TGTGCCAGCAGTAAGGACAGGAGAAGTACCGGGGAGCTGTTTTTT. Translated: CASSKDRRSTGELFF.

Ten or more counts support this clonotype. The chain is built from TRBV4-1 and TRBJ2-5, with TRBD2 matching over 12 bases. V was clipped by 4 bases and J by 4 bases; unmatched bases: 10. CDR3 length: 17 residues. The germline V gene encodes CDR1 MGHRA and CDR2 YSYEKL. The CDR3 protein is CASSPLAGGPRGETQYF. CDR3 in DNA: TGCGCCAGCAGCCCCCTAGCGGGGGGGCCACGGGGAGAGACCCAGTACTTC.

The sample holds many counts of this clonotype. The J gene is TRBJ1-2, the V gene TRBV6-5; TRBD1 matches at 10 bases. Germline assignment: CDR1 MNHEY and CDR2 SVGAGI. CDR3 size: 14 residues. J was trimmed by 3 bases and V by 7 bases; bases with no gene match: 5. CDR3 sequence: CASTGDRGDYGYTF. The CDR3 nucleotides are TGTGCCAGCACCGGGGACAGGGGTGACTATGGCTACACCTTC.